This T cell receptor (beta chain) was recovered during a study of CD8 T cells in ankylosing spondylitis. Findings and limits, study-wide: Significantly higher representation of disease-linked clones was reported for matched ankylosing spondylitis synovial fluid. Ankylosing spondylitis blood seemed to carry a telltale TCR beta motif made of several highly homologous variants. Previous work reported some of these motif variants in the synovial fluid and blood of reactive arthritis. Disease-linked clones had a CD8+ phenotype and relatively low frequency in peripheral blood.

Trimming took off 8 bases at V and 6 bases at J, with 12 bases between the two ends. CDR3 length equals 12 residues. Quantitative barcoded 5'-RACE was used to prepare TCR beta libraries. TCRdb called the 5' RACE reads again in MiXCR, with one record for every CDR3 protein. The sample has 800,000 to 900,000 distinct CDR3 sequences; approximately 12% are singletons. This clonotype was counted only a few times. Its matching antigen is unknown. This clonotype originated in a male donor with ankylosing spondylitis. The chain carries TRBV12-3 or TRBV12-4 and TRBJ2-3, with no clear D. Material for sequencing was blood, either unsorted or a sorted T cell fraction (not recorded which). CDR3 DNA: TGTGCCAGCCAACCATTCGGGGATACGCAGTATTTT. The encoded protein is CASQPFGDTQYF.